A selection of T cell receptor beta chains follows, all from one sample in a study of blood T cells in healthy people across ages. MiXCR, run by TCRdb on the 5' RACE reads, gives a single entry per CDR3 protein. The sample carries nearly 800,000 distinct CDR3 sequences, more than 20% recorded once. These data are also associated with another study on T cells of mothers and their children.

Sequenced: blood. Receptors originate from a boy younger than 18 in good health. Both conserved end residues are part of each CDR3. The order of the fields is V gene, J gene, clone size, D gene, CDR3 DNA, CDR3 protein. The D gene is left open where the match is weak. Only part of the rows carry a size: once, few, many, or a class if the clone is expanded.

TRBV7-8	TRBJ2-1	-	TRBD2	TGTGCCAGCAGCCGGGTGACTAGCGGAGTCGCGAATGAGCAGTTCTTC	CASSRVTSGVANEQFF
TRBV20-1	TRBJ2-1	-	-	TGCAGTGCTAGGAACTTTAGCTCCTACAATGAGCAGTTCTTC	CSARNFSSYNEQFF
TRBV20-1	TRBJ2-7	-	-	TGCAGTGCGAAGGCGGGGTCCTACGAGCAGTACTTC	CSAKAGSYEQYF
TRBV5-1	TRBJ2-7	few	-	TGCGCCAGCAGCTCAGGCCTGCCTGAGGGGGGGCAGTACTTC	CASSSGLPEGGQYF
TRBV4-3	TRBJ2-1	many	-	TGTGCCAGCAGCCAAGACAGCTACAATGAGCAGTTCTTC	CASSQDSYNEQFF
TRBV2	TRBJ2-4	-	-	TGTGCCAGCAGTGATCAACAGCTGATCAAAAACATTCAGTACTTC	CASSDQQLIKNIQYF
TRBV9	TRBJ2-7	-	-	TGTGCCAGCAGCGAAAGTATCTCCTACGAGCAGTACTTC	CASSESISYEQYF
TRBV4-3	TRBJ2-1	few	-	TGCGCCAGCAGCCAAGGTGGGAGCGGCTCCTACAATGAGCAGTTCTTC	CASSQGGSGSYNEQFF
TRBV28	TRBJ1-2	few	-	TGTGCCAGCAGTTTTCACAGGGATAACTATGGCTACACCTTC	CASSFHRDNYGYTF
TRBV4-3	TRBJ2-5	-	-	TGCGCCAGCAGCCAAGATTTGTCCGAGACCCAGTACTTC	CASSQDLSETQYF
TRBV7-7	TRBJ2-5	many	TRBD1	TGTGCTAGCAGCTTAGCGAGCGCATCCCGGGACAGGGTCCAAGAGACCCAGTACTTC	CASSLASASRDRVQETQYF
TRBV20-1	TRBJ2-7	-	TRBD1	TGCAGTGCTAGGCACCGGGACAGCTACCCCTACGAGCAGTACTTC	CSARHRDSYPYEQYF
TRBV11-2	TRBJ2-2	once	TRBD2	TGTGCCAGCAGCTTAGAGCGGGAGTGGTTAAACACCGGGGAGTTGTTCTTT	CASSLEREWLNTGELFF
TRBV7-8	TRBJ2-4	few	TRBD1	TGTGCCAGCAGCTCCCAACAGGGGCGTTTGGACATTCAGTACTTC	CASSSQQGRLDIQYF
TRBV5-4	TRBJ2-1	-	-	TGTGCCAGCAGCTTGGAGTTGGGGGGGCGTTCCTACAATGAGCAGTTCTTC	CASSLELGGRSYNEQFF
TRBV4-1	TRBJ2-4	-	-	TGCGCCAGCAGCCAAGGGGGATTAAGGGGGTACATTCAGTACTTC	CASSQGGLRGYIQYF
TRBV7-2	TRBJ2-1	-	-	TGTGCCAGCAGCTTAGCAGGCGGGTTCCTAGATGAGCAGTTCTTC	CASSLAGGFLDEQFF
TRBV6-4	TRBJ2-1	-	TRBD2	TGTGCCACCCAATCACTAGCGGGAGGGCCCTACAATGAGCAGTTCTTC	CATQSLAGGPYNEQFF
TRBV12-3/TRBV12-4	TRBJ2-5	few	TRBD2	TGTGCCAGCAGCTACCGGACTAGCGGCCAAGAGACCCAGTACTTC	CASSYRTSGQETQYF
TRBV11-1	TRBJ2-7	-	TRBD2	TGTGCCAGCAGCTTAGCGGCGCTAGCGGGATCGCGCGAGCAGTACTTC	CASSLAALAGSREQYF
TRBV18	TRBJ2-7	-	TRBD1	TGTGCCAGCTCACCCGGACAGGGGAAGGTAAACGAGCAGTACTTC	CASSPGQGKVNEQYF
TRBV4-1	TRBJ2-5	-	-	TGCGCCAGCAGCCAAGATTTCGGGACCCCCACTCAAGAGACCCAGTACTTC	CASSQDFGTPTQETQYF
TRBV25-1	TRBJ1-2	-	-	TGTGCCAGCAGTGCTCAAGGGCCACTCTATGGCTACACCTTC	CASSAQGPLYGYTF
TRBV10-2	TRBJ2-1	few	TRBD2	TGCGCCAGCAGTGAGTCGAGACCGGGACTAGCGGCCTACAATGAGCAGTTCTTC	CASSESRPGLAAYNEQFF
TRBV29-1	TRBJ1-2	-	-	TGCAGCGTTTTACGCAGGGAGGACTATGGCTACACCTTC	CSVLRREDYGYTF
TRBV20-1	TRBJ2-2	few	-	TGCAGTGCTAGAGGTGGATATAACACCGGGGAGCTGTTTTTT	CSARGGYNTGELFF
TRBV11-2	TRBJ2-7	-	-	TGTGCCAGCAACTTAGTCGCTAGCGACGTCTACGAGCAGTACTTC	CASNLVASDVYEQYF
TRBV9	TRBJ1-6	few	-	TGTGCCAGCAGCGATTCCCCCGGGGGACCCCTCCACTTT	CASSDSPGGPLHF
TRBV6-2/TRBV6-3	TRBJ2-3	-	-	TGTGCCAGCAGTTACGGCCTAGCAGATAACACAGATACGCAGTATTTT	CASSYGLADNTDTQYF
TRBV20-1	TRBJ2-7	few	TRBD2	TGCAGTGCTAGTACTAGCGGGCTCTACGAGCAGTACTTC	CSASTSGLYEQYF
TRBV2	TRBJ2-7	few	TRBD2	TGTGCCAGCAGTGAAATTATAGCGGGAGACGACGAGCAGTACTTC	CASSEIIAGDDEQYF
TRBV25-1	TRBJ2-5	-	-	TGTGCCAGCAGTGAATCGGACCTGGAGACCCAGTACTTC	CASSESDLETQYF
TRBV4-2	TRBJ2-1	-	-	TGTGCCAGCAGCCAAGAAAACCTCGATGAGCAGTTCTTC	CASSQENLDEQFF
TRBV7-2	TRBJ2-1	-	TRBD1	TGTGCCAGCAGCTTAAGGGTGGGACAGGGTTACCATGAGCAGTTCTTC	CASSLRVGQGYHEQFF
TRBV12-3/TRBV12-4	TRBJ2-1	-	TRBD2	TGTGCCAGCACTTCTAGCGGGAGGGCCCGTAACAACGAGCAGTTCTTC	CASTSSGRARNNEQFF
TRBV24-1	TRBJ1-2	few	TRBD1	TGTGCCGCCGGGACAGAACCATATGGCTACACCTTC	CAAGTEPYGYTF
TRBV29-1	TRBJ2-5	-	-	TGCAGTGGTCGGACGGCGCAAGAGACCCAGTACTTC	CSGRTAQETQYF
TRBV29-1	TRBJ1-2	few	-	TGCAGCGTTTTAGCTGTGGGGGGCTACACCTTC	CSVLAVGGYTF
TRBV15	TRBJ2-1	few	TRBD1	TGTGCCACCTATCACAGGGGTTACAATGAGCAGTTCTTC	CATYHRGYNEQFF